These 9 T cell receptor beta chains were all obtained from the same sample, sequenced in a study of blood T cell repertoires in COVID-19 (TCRdb year 2020). The receptor library was made with the immunoSEQ multiplex PCR assay. Held by TCRdb, this immuneACCESS table contains in-frame sequences only and omits some clones. Under half of the omission traces to an unresolved V gene where checked; the cause of the rest is unknown. For this sample there are around 140,000 clones; more than 75% appear just once. Of the sample, roughly 11% is held by the ten largest clones. Sequenced input: peripheral blood. Receptors were obtained from a woman between 65 and 79 years old with COVID-19, enrolled during active disease.

The rearrangement links TRBV7-2 to TRBJ1-5; possibly TRBD1 for D (5 bases). This CDR3 has 15 residues. CDR1 SGHTA and CDR2 FQGNSA come from the germline V gene. The V gene lost 2 bases and the J gene lost 3 bases, with 11 bases spanning the gap. The chain's CDR3 is CASSLFKGDNQPQHF. In nucleotides, the CDR3 is TGTGCCAGCAGCTTATTTAAAGGGGACAATCAGCCCCAGCATTTT.

V and J are TRBV7-7 and TRBJ2-6, with 8 bases matching TRBD2. The CDR3 is 15 residues long. CDR1 is SSHAT and CDR2 is FNYEAQ in the germline V gene (reference sequence). The V and J ends lost 5 bases and 3 bases, in that order; junction bases with no gene match: 3. In DNA, the CDR3 is TGTGCCAGCAGCCCGGGGGGGGATGGGGCCAACGTCCTGACTTTC. This translates into CASSPGGDGANVLTF.

The rearrangement uses TRBV7-9 and TRBJ1-2; D is possibly TRBD1 (6 bases). The CDR3 contains 18 residues. Germline V gives CDR1 SEHNR, CDR2 FQNEAQ (reference sequence). V lost 0 bases, J lost 4 bases, and 21 bases lay in between. This chain's CDR3 is CASSLARGITGSPYGYTF. The CDR3 DNA reads TGTGCCAGCAGCTTAGCGCGGGGGATTACAGGGTCTCCCTATGGCTACACCTTC.

The chain's CDR3 is CASSVEAGGPVGFF. CDR3 nucleotide sequence: TGTGCCAGCAGCGTAGAGGCAGGGGGCCCTGTGGGGTTCTTC. The J gene is TRBJ2-1, the V gene TRBV9; 8 nucleotides align to TRBD1. This CDR3 is 14 amino acids long. Germline V gene lookup returns CDR1 SGDLS and CDR2 YYNGEE. V dropped 0 bases and J dropped 15; count of bases not matched to a gene: 11.

The chain carries TRBV19 and TRBJ2-1; D may be TRBD2 (6 bases). There are 17 residues in the CDR3. V was shortened by 3 bases and J by 0 bases, with 15 bases between the two germline ends. CDR1 and CDR2 (germline): LNHDA, SQIVND (reference sequence). The CDR3 loop reads CASSMNSMGGSYNEQFF. CDR3 in DNA: TGTGCCAGTAGTATGAACAGTATGGGGGGCTCCTACAATGAGCAGTTCTTC.

This rearrangement joins TRBV6-1 to TRBJ1-5; D ambiguous. The V end was cut by 2 bases, the J end by 0 bases, with 23 bases between. The germline V gene encodes CDR1 MNHNS and CDR2 SASEGT. The CDR3 runs to 20 residues. The CDR3 is CASSESAGRLVGYSNQPQHF. CDR3 nucleotides: TGTGCCAGCAGTGAATCTGCAGGTCGCCTCGTAGGATATAGCAATCAGCCCCAGCATTTT.

V usage is TRBV28 and J usage is TRBJ1-4; 8 bases align to TRBD1. Germline V gene lookup returns CDR1 MDHEN and CDR2 SYDVKM. The CDR3 length is 14 residues. J was trimmed by 7 bases and V by 2 bases; bases with no gene match: 3. The chain's CDR3 is CASSLQGAREKLFF. The CDR3 region has the DNA TGTGCCAGCAGTTTACAGGGGGCTCGTGAAAAACTGTTTTTT.

The table lists this clone with a count of one. The chain couples TRBV5-1 to TRBJ2-1, with a weak D call TRBD1 (6 bases). This CDR3 region has 13 residues. V lost 2 bases and J 5 bases, leaving 8 bases between the germline ends. Germline CDR1 SGHRS, CDR2 YFSETQ. CDR3 protein: CASSFGQNNEQFF. The CDR3, as DNA: TGCGCCAGCAGCTTCGGACAGAACAATGAGCAGTTCTTC.

The gene calls are TRBV5-1 and TRBJ1-1; no clear D gene. This CDR3 is built from 16 residues. The germline V gene encodes CDR1 SGHRS and CDR2 YFSETQ. V was cut by 0 bases and J by 2 bases, with 14 bases left in between. In DNA, the CDR3 is TGCGCCAGCAGCTTGGGGCAGCCGGGGATAAACACTGAAGCTTTCTTT. Translated, it gives CASSLGQPGINTEAFF.